A single sample gave rise to the 10 T cell receptor beta chains below, sequenced in a study of T-cell reconstitution after alpha-beta-depleted transplantation in children. Unique molecular identifiers were incorporated when the TCRbeta library was constructed. TCRdb reprocessed the PCR reads via MiXCR and lists one record per CDR3 protein. The sample records around 480,000 distinct CDR3 sequences, around a third being singletons. This sample comprised PBMCs from the stem cell graft donor, obtained from the stem cell graft. These receptor sequences come from a human donor who donated a stem cell graft to a child with aplastic anemia.

This clonotype occurred many times. V gene TRBV7-2 combines with J gene TRBJ1-1, with 10 bases that match TRBD1. The junction had 4 bases not matched to a gene; V was cut back by 4 bases and J by 5 bases. CDR3 length: 14 amino acids. Germline V gene lookup returns CDR1 SGHTA and CDR2 FQGNSA. The CDR3, as DNA: TGTGCCAGCAGCTCGCGGACAGGGGGAACTGAAGCTTTCTTT. Protein sequence: CASSSRTGGTEAFF. Filled out from reference TRBV7-2 and TRBJ1-1, the complete variable domain reads GAGVSQSPSNKVTEKGKDVELRCDPISGHTALYWYRQSLGQGLEFLIYFQGNSAPDKSGLPSDRFSAERTGGSVSTLTIQRTQQEDSAVYLCASSSRTGGTEAFFGQGTRLTVV.

The V call is TRBV7-2, the J call TRBJ2-1; 7 bases agree with TRBD2. V was clipped by 5 bases and J by 5 bases; unmatched bases: 12. This CDR3 comprises 16 residues. Germline V gives CDR1 SGHTA, CDR2 FQGNSA. This CDR3 is CASSRSGTNSHNEQFF. Written as DNA, the CDR3 is TGTGCCAGCAGCCGCTCCGGGACTAATAGCCACAATGAGCAGTTCTTC.

The chain combines TRBV29-1 with TRBJ1-1; unclear D gene. Deletions cut 6 bases from V and 6 bases from J, with 11 bases between. The CDR3 totals 11 residues. Looked up from germline, CDR1 is SQVTM and CDR2 is ANQGSEA. The CDR3 sequence: CSVGGGAEAFF. The CDR3 coding sequence is TGCAGCGTGGGTGGAGGAGCTGAAGCTTTCTTT.

The genes are TRBV5-1 and TRBJ1-1; D remains unclear. The germline V and J ends were trimmed by 4 bases and 3 bases, with 10 bases remaining between them. This CDR3 has 13 amino acids. Germline loops: CDR1 SGHRS, CDR2 YFSETQ. The CDR3 DNA reads as TGCGCCAGCAGCCCCCAGACGTACACTGAAGCTTTCTTT. It encodes CASSPQTYTEAFF.

The gene calls are TRBV3-1 and TRBJ2-1, with D possibly being TRBD2 (5 bases). V gave up 1 base and J gave up 12 bases, with 19 bases separating them. The CDR3 is made up of 15 amino acids. CDR1 and CDR2 from the germline V gene are LGHDT and YNNKEL (reference sequence). The CDR3 sequence: CASSQGSGEISVQFF. CDR3 coding DNA: TGTGCCAGCAGCCAAGGTTCCGGGGAGATCTCAGTGCAGTTCTTC.

This clonotype was seen a handful of times. V gene TRBV29-1 combines with J gene TRBJ2-5; TRBD2 matches 11 bases. The germline V gene has CDR1 SQVTM and CDR2 ANQGSEA. This CDR3 comprises 17 residues. With V trimmed by 2 bases and J by 0 bases, 8 bases remained unmatched. CDR3 protein: CSVESLAGARYQETQYF. The CDR3 nucleotides are TGCAGCGTTGAATCACTAGCGGGAGCCCGGTACCAAGAGACCCAGTACTTC.

This clonotype was seen only a few times. The chain uses TRBV2 and TRBJ1-5; the D is unclear. This CDR3 comprises 14 residues. The V gene lost 4 bases and the J gene lost 3 bases, with 10 bases spanning the gap. Per germline, CDR1 SNHLY and CDR2 FYNNEI. The CDR3 region is CASSALGINQPQHF. In DNA, the CDR3 is TGTGCCAGCAGTGCCCTAGGGATCAATCAGCCCCAGCATTTT.

The table lists this clonotype with a few counts. The chain uses TRBV27 and TRBJ2-7, with D perhaps being TRBD1 or TRBD2 (5 bases each). With 5 bases removed from V and 1 base from J, the gap between germline ends came to 9 bases. This CDR3 contains 13 residues. Looked up from germline, CDR1 is MNHEY and CDR2 is SMNVEV (reference sequence). The CDR3 DNA reads as TGTGCCAGCAGTCGGGACCGGTCCTACGAGCAGTACGTC. Amino acids: CASSRDRSYEQYV.

A few counts support this clonotype. The chain couples TRBV27 to TRBJ2-3; D is uncertain. Germline CDR1 is MNHEY and CDR2 is SMNVEV (reference sequence). This CDR3 region has 14 residues. The V gene lost 6 bases and the J gene lost 4 bases, with 14 bases spanning the gap. This CDR3 is CASSPPRPPDTQYF. For the CDR3, the DNA is TGTGCCAGCAGCCCCCCCAGGCCCCCAGATACGCAGTATTTT.

This clonotype was recorded a few times. The J gene is TRBJ2-5, the V gene TRBV29-1; D remains ambiguous. V dropped 4 bases and J dropped 4 bases, with 7 bases sitting between them. Per the germline V gene, CDR1 is SQVTM and CDR2 is ANQGSEA. The CDR3 has 11 residues. CDR3 DNA: TGCAGCGTTGGTTCGGGAGAGACCCAGTACTTC. Encoded protein: CSVGSGETQYF. The complete variable domain, with remaining parts taken from reference TRBV29-1 and TRBJ2-5, reads SAVISQKPSRDICQRGTSLTIQCQVDSQVTMMFWYRQQPGQSLTLIATANQGSEATYESGFVIDKFPISRPNLTFSTLTVSNMSPEDSSIYLCSVGSGETQYFGPGTRLLVL.